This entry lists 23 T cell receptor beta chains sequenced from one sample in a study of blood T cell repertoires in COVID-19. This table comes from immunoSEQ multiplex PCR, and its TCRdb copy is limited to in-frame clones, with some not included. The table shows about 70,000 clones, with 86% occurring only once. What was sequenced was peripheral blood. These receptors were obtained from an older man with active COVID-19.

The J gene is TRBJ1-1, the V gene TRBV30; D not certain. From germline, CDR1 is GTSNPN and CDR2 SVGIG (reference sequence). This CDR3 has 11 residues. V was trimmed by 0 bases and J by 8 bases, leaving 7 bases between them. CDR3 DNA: TGTGCCTGGAGTGTGAGGGCCGAAGCTTTCTTT. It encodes CAWSVRAEAFF. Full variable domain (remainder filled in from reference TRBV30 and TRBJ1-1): SQTIHQWPATLVQPVGSPLSLECTVEGTSNPNLYWYRQAAGRGLQLLFYSVGIGQISSEVPQNLSASRPQDRQFILSSKKLLLSDSGFYLCAWSVRAEAFFGQGTRLTVV.

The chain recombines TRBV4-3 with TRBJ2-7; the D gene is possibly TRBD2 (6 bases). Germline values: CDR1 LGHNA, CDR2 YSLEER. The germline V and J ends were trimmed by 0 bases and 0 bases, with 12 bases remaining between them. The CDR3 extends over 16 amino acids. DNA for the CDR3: TGCGCCAGCAGCCAAGATCGGGGGACCTCCTCCTACGAGCAGTACTTC. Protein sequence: CASSQDRGTSSYEQYF.

The CDR3 region has the DNA TGCGCCAGCAGTCGGAGGTGGAACACTGAAGCTTTCTTT. This sequence encodes CASSRRWNTEAFF. The chain has TRBV23-1 and TRBJ1-1; D gene uncertain. TRBV23-1 is given ORF status, its function remaining uncertain. The germline V and J ends were trimmed by 4 bases and 1 base, with 7 bases remaining between them. The CDR3 has 13 amino acids.

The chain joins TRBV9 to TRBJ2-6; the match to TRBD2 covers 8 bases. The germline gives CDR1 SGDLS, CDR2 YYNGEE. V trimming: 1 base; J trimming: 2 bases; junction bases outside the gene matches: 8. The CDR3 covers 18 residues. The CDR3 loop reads CASSVSPQAGAGANVLTF. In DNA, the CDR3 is TGTGCCAGCAGCGTAAGCCCTCAAGCGGGAGCTGGGGCCAACGTCCTGACTTTC.

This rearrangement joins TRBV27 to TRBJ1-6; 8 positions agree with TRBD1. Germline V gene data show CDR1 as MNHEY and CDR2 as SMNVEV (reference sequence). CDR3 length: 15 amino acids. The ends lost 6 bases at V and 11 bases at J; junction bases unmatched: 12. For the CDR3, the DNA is TGTGCCAGCAGACACGGACAGGGTGGGACGACACCCCTCCACTTT. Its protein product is CASRHGQGGTTPLHF.

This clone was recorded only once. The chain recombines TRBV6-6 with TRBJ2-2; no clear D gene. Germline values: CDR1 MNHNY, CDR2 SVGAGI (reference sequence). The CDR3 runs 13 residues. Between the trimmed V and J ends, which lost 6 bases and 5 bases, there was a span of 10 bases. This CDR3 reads CASSPPGTGELFF. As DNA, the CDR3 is TGTGCCAGCAGCCCCCCCGGGACCGGGGAGCTGTTTTTT.

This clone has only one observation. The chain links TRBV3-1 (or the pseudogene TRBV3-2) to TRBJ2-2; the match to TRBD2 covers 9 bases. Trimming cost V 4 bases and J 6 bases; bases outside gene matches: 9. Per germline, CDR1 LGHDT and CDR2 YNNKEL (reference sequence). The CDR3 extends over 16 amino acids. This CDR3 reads CASSPLGSGSSGELFF. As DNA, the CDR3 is TGTGCCAGCAGCCCCTTGGGTAGCGGGAGTTCCGGGGAGCTGTTTTTT.

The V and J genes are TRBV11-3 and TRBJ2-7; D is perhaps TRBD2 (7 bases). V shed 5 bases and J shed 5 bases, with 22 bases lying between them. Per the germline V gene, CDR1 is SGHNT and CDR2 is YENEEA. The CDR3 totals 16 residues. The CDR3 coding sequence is TGTGCCAGCAGCCCAGGGGTCGGGCTAGCGGACGACGAGCAGTACTTC. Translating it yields CASSPGVGLADDEQYF.

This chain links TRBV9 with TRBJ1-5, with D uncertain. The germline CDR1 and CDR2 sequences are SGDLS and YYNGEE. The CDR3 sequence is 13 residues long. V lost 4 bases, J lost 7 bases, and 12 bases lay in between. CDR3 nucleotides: TGTGCCAGCAGCCCTAGCCCAGGACAGCCCCAGCATTTT. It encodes CASSPSPGQPQHF.

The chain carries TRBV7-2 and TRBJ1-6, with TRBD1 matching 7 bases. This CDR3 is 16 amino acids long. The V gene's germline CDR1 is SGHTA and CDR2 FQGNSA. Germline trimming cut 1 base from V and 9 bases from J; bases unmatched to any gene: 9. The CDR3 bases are TGTGCCAGCAGCTTAGGTGGTGGGCAGGGGGTTTCACCCCTCCACTTT. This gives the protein CASSLGGGQGVSPLHF.

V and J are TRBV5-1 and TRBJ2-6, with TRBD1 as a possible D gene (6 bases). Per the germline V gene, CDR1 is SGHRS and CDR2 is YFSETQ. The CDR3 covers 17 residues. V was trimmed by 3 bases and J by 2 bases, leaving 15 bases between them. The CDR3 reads CASSSLQGTPGANVLTF. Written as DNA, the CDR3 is TGCGCCAGCAGCTCCCTACAGGGTACACCTGGGGCCAACGTCCTGACTTTC.

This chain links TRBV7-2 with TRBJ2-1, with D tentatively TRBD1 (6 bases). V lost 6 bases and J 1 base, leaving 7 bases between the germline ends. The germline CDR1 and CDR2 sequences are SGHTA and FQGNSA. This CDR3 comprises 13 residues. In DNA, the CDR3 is TGTGCCAGCAGTAGGGGGTCCTACAATGAGCAGTTCTTC. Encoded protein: CASSRGSYNEQFF.

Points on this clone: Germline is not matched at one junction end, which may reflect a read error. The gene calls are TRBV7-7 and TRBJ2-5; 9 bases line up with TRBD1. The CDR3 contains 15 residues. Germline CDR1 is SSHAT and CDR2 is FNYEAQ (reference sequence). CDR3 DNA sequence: TGTGCTAGCAGCCCAAACAGGGGGCACCAAGAGACCCAGTACTTC. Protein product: CASSPNRGHQETQYF.

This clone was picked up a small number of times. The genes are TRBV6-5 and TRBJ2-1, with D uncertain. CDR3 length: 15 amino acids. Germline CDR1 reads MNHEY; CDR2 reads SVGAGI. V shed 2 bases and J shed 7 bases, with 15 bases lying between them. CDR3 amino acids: CASSYGPPVGNEQFF. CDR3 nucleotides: TGTGCCAGCAGTTACGGGCCCCCGGTGGGTAATGAGCAGTTCTTC.

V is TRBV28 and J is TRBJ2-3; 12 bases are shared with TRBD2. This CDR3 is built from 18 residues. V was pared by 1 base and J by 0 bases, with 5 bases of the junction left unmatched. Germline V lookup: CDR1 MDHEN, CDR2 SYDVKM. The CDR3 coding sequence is TGTGCCAGCAGTTTATTAGGGGGACTAGCGGGTAGCACAGATACGCAGTATTTT. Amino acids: CASSLLGGLAGSTDTQYF. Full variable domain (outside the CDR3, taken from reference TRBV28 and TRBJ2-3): DVKVTQSSRYLVKRTGEKVFLECVQDMDHENMFWYRQDPGLGLRLIYFSYDVKMKEKGDIPEGYSVSREKKERFSLILESASTNQTSMYLCASSLLGGLAGSTDTQYFGPGTRLTVL.

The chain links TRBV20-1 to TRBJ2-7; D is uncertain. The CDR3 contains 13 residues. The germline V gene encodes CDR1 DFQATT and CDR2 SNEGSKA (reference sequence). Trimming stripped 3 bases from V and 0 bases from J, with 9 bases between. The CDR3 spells CSASWQPSYEQYF. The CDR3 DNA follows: TGCAGTGCTAGTTGGCAACCCTCCTACGAGCAGTACTTC.

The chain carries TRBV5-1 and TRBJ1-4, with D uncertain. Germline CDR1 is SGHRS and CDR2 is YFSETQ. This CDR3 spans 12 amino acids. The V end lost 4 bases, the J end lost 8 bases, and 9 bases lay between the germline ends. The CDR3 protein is CASSQSGEKLFF. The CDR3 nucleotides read TGCGCCAGCAGCCAGTCGGGGGAAAAACTGTTTTTT.

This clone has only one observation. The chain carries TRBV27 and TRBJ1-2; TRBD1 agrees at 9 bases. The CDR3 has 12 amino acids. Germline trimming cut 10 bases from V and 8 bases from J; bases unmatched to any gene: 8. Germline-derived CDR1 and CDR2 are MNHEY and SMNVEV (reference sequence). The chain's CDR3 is CATRQGGRGYTF. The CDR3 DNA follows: TGTGCCACCCGACAGGGGGGAAGAGGCTACACCTTC.

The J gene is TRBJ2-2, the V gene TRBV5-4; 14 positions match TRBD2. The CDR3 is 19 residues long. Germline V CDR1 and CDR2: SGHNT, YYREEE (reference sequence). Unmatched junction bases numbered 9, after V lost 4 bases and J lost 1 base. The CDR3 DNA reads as TGTGCCAGCAGCCCCCCGACTAGCGGGAGGGCCAGGAACACCGGGGAGCTGTTTTTT. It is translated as CASSPPTSGRARNTGELFF.

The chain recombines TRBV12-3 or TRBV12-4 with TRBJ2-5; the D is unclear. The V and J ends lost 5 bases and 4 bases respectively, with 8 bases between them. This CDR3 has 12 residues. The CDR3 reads CASSPFPETQYF. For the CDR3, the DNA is TGTGCCAGCAGTCCATTTCCAGAGACCCAGTACTTC.

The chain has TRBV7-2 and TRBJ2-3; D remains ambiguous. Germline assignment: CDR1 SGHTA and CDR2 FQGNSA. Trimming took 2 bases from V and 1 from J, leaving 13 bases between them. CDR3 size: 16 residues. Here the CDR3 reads CASSLRRPARTDTQYF. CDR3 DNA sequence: TGTGCCAGCAGCTTACGGCGGCCAGCACGCACAGATACGCAGTATTTT.

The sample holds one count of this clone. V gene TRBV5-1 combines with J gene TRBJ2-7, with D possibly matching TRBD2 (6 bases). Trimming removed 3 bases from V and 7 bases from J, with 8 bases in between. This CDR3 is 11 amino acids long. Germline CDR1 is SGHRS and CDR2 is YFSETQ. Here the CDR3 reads CASSWSGEQYF. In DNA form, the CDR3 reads TGCGCCAGCAGCTGGAGCGGGGAGCAGTACTTC.

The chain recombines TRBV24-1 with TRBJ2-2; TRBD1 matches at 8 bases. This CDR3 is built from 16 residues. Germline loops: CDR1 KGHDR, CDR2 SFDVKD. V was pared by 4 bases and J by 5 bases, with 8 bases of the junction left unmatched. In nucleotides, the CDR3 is TGTGCCACCAGTGACCGCAGGGGGCTGGGGACCGGGGAGCTGTTTTTT. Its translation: CATSDRRGLGTGELFF.